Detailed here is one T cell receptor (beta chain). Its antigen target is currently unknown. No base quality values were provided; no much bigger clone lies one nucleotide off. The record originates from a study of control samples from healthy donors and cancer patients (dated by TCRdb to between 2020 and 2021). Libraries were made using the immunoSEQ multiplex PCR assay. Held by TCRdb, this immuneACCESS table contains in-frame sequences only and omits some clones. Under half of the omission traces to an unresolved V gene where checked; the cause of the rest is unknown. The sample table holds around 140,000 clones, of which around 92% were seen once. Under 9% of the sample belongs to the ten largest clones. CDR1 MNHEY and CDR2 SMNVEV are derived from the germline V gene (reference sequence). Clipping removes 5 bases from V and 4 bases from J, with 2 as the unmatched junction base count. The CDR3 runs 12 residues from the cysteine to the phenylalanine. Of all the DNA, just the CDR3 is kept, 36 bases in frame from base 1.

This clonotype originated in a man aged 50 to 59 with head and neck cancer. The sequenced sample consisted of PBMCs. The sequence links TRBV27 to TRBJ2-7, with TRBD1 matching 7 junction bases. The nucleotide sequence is TGTGCCAGCAGTACACAGGGGTACGAGCAGTACTTC. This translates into CASSTQGYEQYF.